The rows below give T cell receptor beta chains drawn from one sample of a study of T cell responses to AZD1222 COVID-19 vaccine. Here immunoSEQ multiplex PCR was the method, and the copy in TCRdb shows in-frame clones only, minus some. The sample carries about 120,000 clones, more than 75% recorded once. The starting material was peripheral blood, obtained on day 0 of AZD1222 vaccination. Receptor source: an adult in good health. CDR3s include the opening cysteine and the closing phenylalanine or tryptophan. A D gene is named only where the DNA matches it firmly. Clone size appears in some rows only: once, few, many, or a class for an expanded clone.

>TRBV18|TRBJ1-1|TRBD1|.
TGTGCCAGCTCACCCGGGACAGACTTCATGAACACTGAAGCTTTCTTT
CASSPGTDFMNTEAFF
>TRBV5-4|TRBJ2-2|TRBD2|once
TGTGCCAGCAGCACCCTACTAGCGGTCGGGGAGCTGTTTTTT
CASSTLLAVGELFF
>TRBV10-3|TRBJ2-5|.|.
TGTGCCATCGCCCCACAGACAGGGACTTGGGAGACCCAGTACTTC
CAIAPQTGTWETQYF
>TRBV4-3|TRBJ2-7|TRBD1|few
TGCGCCAGCAGCCAAGATCCGCCCACAGGGGGTAATTTGTACGAGCAGTACTTC
CASSQDPPTGGNLYEQYF
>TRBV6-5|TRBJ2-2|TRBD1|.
TGTGCCAGCAGATTACAGGGGGCGAACACCGGGGAGCTGTTTTTT
CASRLQGANTGELFF
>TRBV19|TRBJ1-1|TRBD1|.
TGTGCCAGTAGTCTACCCGGGACAGGGGGCATTGCTTTCTTT
CASSLPGTGGIAFF
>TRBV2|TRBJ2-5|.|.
TGTGCCAGCAGTGAACGGTTACAGGGAAATGCCCAGTACTTC
CASSERLQGNAQYF
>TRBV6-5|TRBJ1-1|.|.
TGTGCCAGCAGTTACTCCCAGGGGATGGACACTGAAGCTTTCTTT
CASSYSQGMDTEAFF
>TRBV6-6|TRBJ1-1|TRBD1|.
TGTGCCAGCAGCCCCAGGACCACATCCAACAGGGGATTGAGTCGAGACACTGAAGCTTTCTTT
CASSPRTTSNRGLSRDTEAFF
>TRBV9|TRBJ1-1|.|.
TGTGCCAGCAGCGTAGGGGTAGGGGGGAACACTGAAGCTTTCTTT
CASSVGVGGNTEAFF
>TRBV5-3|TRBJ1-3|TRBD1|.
TGTGCCAGAAGCCCCCCCGGGACAGGGCCAGGAAACACCATATATTTT
CARSPPGTGPGNTIYF
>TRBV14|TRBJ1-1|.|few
TGTGCCAGCAGCGCAAACAGGGAAACTGAAGCTTTCTTT
CASSANRETEAFF
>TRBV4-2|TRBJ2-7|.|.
TGTGCCAGCAGCCTCGGCGTGACCGACTCCTACGAGCAGTACTTC
CASSLGVTDSYEQYF
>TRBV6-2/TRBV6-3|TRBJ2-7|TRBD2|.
TGTGCCAGCAGTTCGCCTGGACTAGCGTCGTCGCAGTACTTC
CASSSPGLASSQYF
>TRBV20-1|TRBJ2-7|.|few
TGCAGTGCTAGTTTAACGTCAAGCTCCTACGAGCAGTACTTC
CSASLTSSSYEQYF
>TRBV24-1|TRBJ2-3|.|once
TGTGCCACCAGTGATCGCACTGGCACAGATACGCAGTATTTT
CATSDRTGTDTQYF
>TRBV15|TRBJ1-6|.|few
TGTGCCACCAGCAGAGTGGAAGGGCAAAATTCACCCCTCCACTTT
CATSRVEGQNSPLHF
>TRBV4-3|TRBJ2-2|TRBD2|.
TGCGCCAGCAGCCAAGCGGGGACTAGTCTTTCGGAGCTGTTTTTT
CASSQAGTSLSELFF
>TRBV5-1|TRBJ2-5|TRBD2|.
TGCGCCAGCAGCTTGGGTAGTAGCGGGGGCTATAGAACCCAGTACTTC
CASSLGSSGGYRTQYF
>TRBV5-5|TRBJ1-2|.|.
TGTGCCAGCAGCTTGGTGGCAGGAGGGGGCTACACCTTC
CASSLVAGGGYTF
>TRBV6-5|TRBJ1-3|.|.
TGTGCCAGCACCGCACTAGGGATGGGAAACACCATATATTTT
CASTALGMGNTIYF
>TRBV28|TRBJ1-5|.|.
TGTGCCAGCCAAGGATCGGGGTCTATAATCAGGCCCCAGCATTTT
CASQGSGSIIRPQHF
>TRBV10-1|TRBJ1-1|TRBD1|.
TGCGCCAGCAGTAACCCGGGACAGGGTTTTGAAGCTTTCTTT
CASSNPGQGFEAFF
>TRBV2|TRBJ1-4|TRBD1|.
TGTGCCAGCAGGGGGACAGATGAAAAACTGTTTTTT
CASRGTDEKLFF
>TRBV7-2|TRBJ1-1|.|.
TGTGCCAGCAGCTCCGGACAGATGAACACTGAAGCTTTCTTT
CASSSGQMNTEAFF
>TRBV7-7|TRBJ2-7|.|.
TGTGCCAGCAGCTTAGGGCCTTCCGGCAGCTACGAGCAGTACTTC
CASSLGPSGSYEQYF
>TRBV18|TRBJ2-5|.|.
TGTGCCAGCTCACCCCTACAGGGTGCGGAGACCCAGTACTTC
CASSPLQGAETQYF
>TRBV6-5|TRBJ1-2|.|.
TGTGCCAGCAGTATAGGAGACAACTATGGCTACACCTTC
CASSIGDNYGYTF
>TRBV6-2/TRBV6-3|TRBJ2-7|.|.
TGTGCCAGCAGTTACGACAGCTCCTACGAGCAGTACTTC
CASSYDSSYEQYF
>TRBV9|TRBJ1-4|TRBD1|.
TGTGCCAGCAGCGTAGATGGACAGGGGGCTGGAGAAAAACTGTTTTTT
CASSVDGQGAGEKLFF
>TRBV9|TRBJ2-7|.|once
TGTGCCAGCAGCGTAGGTGAAGGGAGTACCTACGAGCAGTACTTC
CASSVGEGSTYEQYF
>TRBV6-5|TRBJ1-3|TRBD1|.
TGTGCCAGCAGCGGGACAGGGGGAAACACCATATATTTT
CASSGTGGNTIYF
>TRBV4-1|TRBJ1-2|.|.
TGCGCCAGCAGCCAAGAGGTAGGGGACTATGGCTACACCTTC
CASSQEVGDYGYTF
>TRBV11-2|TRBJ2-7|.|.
TGTGCCAGCAGCCCAGCGCGTCCCTACGAGCAGTACTTC
CASSPARPYEQYF
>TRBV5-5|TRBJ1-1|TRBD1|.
TGTGCCAGCAGCTTGTTCGTTCCCGGGACAGGGGGCACTGAAGCTTTCTTT
CASSLFVPGTGGTEAFF
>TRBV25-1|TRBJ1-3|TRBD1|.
TGTGCCAGCAGTGCCCCGACAGGGAGGGGTGGAAACACCATATATTTT
CASSAPTGRGGNTIYF
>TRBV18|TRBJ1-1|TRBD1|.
TGTGCCAGCTCAAAAGAAATCGGACAGGACACTGAAGCTTTCTTT
CASSKEIGQDTEAFF
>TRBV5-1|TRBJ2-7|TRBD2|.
TGCGCCAGCAGCTATGGAGGTTCGCGACTAGCGGACGAGCAGTACTTC
CASSYGGSRLADEQYF
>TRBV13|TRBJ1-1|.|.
TGTGCCAGCAGCCCCCCGGGTGAGGGGTTGAACACTGAAGCTTTCTTT
CASSPPGEGLNTEAFF
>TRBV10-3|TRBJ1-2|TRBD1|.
TGTGCCATCAGTGAGCCGGACAGGATAAGTGGCTACACCTTC
CAISEPDRISGYTF
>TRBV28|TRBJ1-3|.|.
TGTGCCAGCAGCGGTCCAGGCTCTGGAAACACCATATATTTT
CASSGPGSGNTIYF